This T cell receptor (beta chain) was captured by sequencing in a study of shared clonotypes between healthy human individuals. The study ran the assay at deep level. It was across several immunoSEQ plates that each subset's genomic DNA was evenly split. Authors' methods: Filtering differed since immunoSEQ provided only junctions, with no quality scores. This table comes from immunoSEQ multiplex PCR, and its TCRdb copy is limited to in-frame clones, with some not included. V and J calls and clone size are as listed in that table; D and trimming were resolved from the DNA. The table records a few million clones, more than 85% of them present only once. Germline V gene sequence: CDR1 LNHNV, CDR2 YYDKDF (reference sequence). The CDR3 contains 15 residues. V shed 0 bases and J shed 6 bases, with 11 bases lying between them. Both subsets, CD45RA+ naive and CD45RA-negative memory, were split from the CD4+ cells.

The source is a man aged 18 to 29 in good health. Some clones in this sample may be carry-over from other donors' samples. The specimen sequenced was naive CD4+ T cells from PBMCs. Indicated subset: CD45RA+ positively selected. This sequence joins TRBV15 and TRBJ2-2; a weak D match, TRBD2 (6 bases). The CDR3 coding sequence is TGTGCCACCAGCAGAGATCTGACTAGTTCCGGGGAGCTGTTTTTT. Its protein product is CATSRDLTSSGELFF.